Below are 9 T cell receptor beta chains sequenced from a single sample in a study of shared clonotypes between healthy human individuals. Measured with immunoSEQ multiplex PCR; TCRdb has only the in-frame clones, and not every one. The data contain roughly 1.5 million clones, approximately 98% of them singletons. Source material: naive CD4+ T cells sorted from blood. Indicated subset: CD45RA+ positively selected. The origin of the receptors is a man aged 25 to 45 in good health.

The chain couples TRBV7-9 to TRBJ2-2; possibly TRBD2 for D (6 bases). V lost 8 bases, J lost 5 bases, and 18 bases lay in between. Per the germline V gene, CDR1 is SEHNR and CDR2 is FQNEAQ (reference sequence). This CDR3 is 15 amino acids long. CDR3 DNA sequence: TGTGCCAGCCCCAGGTGGAGGGGTGGAACCGGGGAGCTGTTTTTT. Residues: CASPRWRGGTGELFF.

The rearrangement uses TRBV28 and TRBJ2-7; 8 nucleotides match TRBD1. This CDR3 is 15 amino acids long. The germline V gene has CDR1 MDHEN and CDR2 SYDVKM. V lost 10 bases to trimming and J lost 6 bases; unmatched junction nucleotides: 17. The DNA of the CDR3 is TGTGCCACCTACCTCCTCGGGACAGGCAAAGGCGAGCAGTACTTC. Amino acid sequence: CATYLLGTGKGEQYF.

The chain uses TRBV9 and TRBJ2-1; 13 nucleotides agree with TRBD2. CDR3 length: 15 amino acids. The ends lost 3 bases at V and 7 bases at J; junction bases unmatched: 4. Germline V gene lookup returns CDR1 SGDLS and CDR2 YYNGEE. The DNA for the CDR3 is TGTGCCAGCAGCGCGGGACTAGCGGGACTAAATGAGCAGTTCTTC. Residues: CASSAGLAGLNEQFF.

V usage is TRBV4-1 and J usage is TRBJ2-2, with TRBD2 matching over 7 bases. Germline trimming cut 5 bases from V and 5 bases from J; bases unmatched to any gene: 11. Per germline, CDR1 MGHRA and CDR2 YSYEKL. This CDR3 has 16 residues. In nucleotides, the CDR3 is TGCGCCAGCAGCGGCATAGGGACTACAGTGACCGGGGAGCTGTTTTTT. This sequence encodes CASSGIGTTVTGELFF.

This clone was seen just once. V and J are TRBV7-9 and TRBJ1-4; TRBD1 aligns across 8 bases. This CDR3 has 15 amino acids. The V gene's germline CDR1 is SEHNR and CDR2 FQNEAQ (reference sequence). V dropped 5 bases and J dropped 7; count of bases not matched to a gene: 9. This CDR3 is CASSGNRGLGEKLFF. The CDR3 bases are TGTGCCAGCAGCGGAAACAGGGGGTTGGGTGAAAAACTGTTTTTT. The whole variable domain, filled in from reference TRBV7-9 and TRBJ1-4, reads DTGVSQNPRHKITKRGQNVTFRCDPISEHNRLYWYRQTLGQGPEFLTYFQNEAQLEKSRLLSDRFSAERPKGSFSTLEIQRTEQGDSAMYLCASSGNRGLGEKLFFGSGTQLSVL.

The chain carries TRBV6-6 and TRBJ2-7; 7 nucleotides match TRBD1. J was trimmed by 1 base and V by 5 bases; bases with no gene match: 5. This CDR3 spans 14 amino acids. Germline CDR1 is MNHNY and CDR2 is SVGAGI (reference sequence). The CDR3 reads CASSGYRGSYEQYF. The CDR3 DNA reads TGTGCCAGCAGTGGGTACAGGGGATCCTACGAGCAGTACTTC.

The V call is TRBV27, the J call TRBJ2-7, with D perhaps matching TRBD1 (6 bases). Germline CDR1 MNHEY, CDR2 SMNVEV (reference sequence). The V end was cut by 5 bases, the J end by 5 bases, with 19 bases between. This CDR3 is 15 amino acids long. This chain's CDR3 is CASSGTYRASNEQYF. The DNA for the CDR3 is TGTGCCAGCAGTGGGACCTACAGGGCCTCGAACGAGCAGTACTTC.

The rearrangement links TRBV28 to TRBJ2-7, with 11 positions matching TRBD2. This CDR3 comprises 15 residues. V was clipped by 6 bases and J by 0 bases; unmatched bases: 4. The V gene's germline CDR1 is MDHEN and CDR2 SYDVKM. CDR3 sequence (DNA): TGTGCCAGCAGCGCCGGGACTAGCGGCTCCTACGAGCAGTACTTC. Translation gives CASSAGTSGSYEQYF. The variable domain in full, completed from reference TRBV28 and TRBJ2-7, reads DVKVTQSSRYLVKRTGEKVFLECVQDMDHENMFWYRQDPGLGLRLIYFSYDVKMKEKGDIPEGYSVSREKKERFSLILESASTNQTSMYLCASSAGTSGSYEQYFGPGTRLTVT.

The chain links TRBV27 to TRBJ2-7; tentative D call: TRBD2 (6 bases). V dropped 2 bases and J dropped 2 bases, with 13 bases sitting between them. Per the germline V gene, CDR1 is MNHEY and CDR2 is SMNVEV (reference sequence). The CDR3 covers 15 residues. The CDR3 loop is CASSLRRELPYEQYF. The DNA of the CDR3 is TGTGCCAGCAGTTTAAGGAGGGAGTTACCCTACGAGCAGTACTTC.